The 19 T cell receptor beta chains listed next were all sequenced from one sample in a study of immune cell composition in non-small cell lung cancer. This table comes from immunoSEQ multiplex PCR, and its TCRdb copy is limited to in-frame clones, with some not included. The sample includes about 1,600 clones, roughly 80% of them seen just once. In addition, the sample was reused for a study of CD4 T cells in lung cancer.

Sequences were obtained from lung tumor tissue. The receptors were sampled from a human donor with non-small cell lung cancer.

The V and J genes are TRBV5-1 and TRBJ2-2; TRBD2 aligns across 10 bases. Looked up from germline, CDR1 is SGHRS and CDR2 is YFSETQ. J gave up 4 bases and V 4 bases, and 10 bases lay outside the gene matches. There are 17 residues in the CDR3. In DNA form, the CDR3 reads TGCGCCAGCAGCATGTTACTAGCGGGGTTTTCCACCGGGGAGCTGTTTTTT. Its protein is CASSMLLAGFSTGELFF.

The rearrangement uses TRBV5-4 and TRBJ2-1, with D hard to call. V lost 4 bases to trimming and J lost 5 bases, with 4 bases between them. Germline assignment: CDR1 SGHNT and CDR2 YYREEE (reference sequence). The CDR3 spans 11 residues. The CDR3 spells CASSQNNEQFF. CDR3 DNA sequence: TGTGCCAGCAGCCAGAACAATGAGCAGTTCTTC. The full variable domain, rest sourced from reference TRBV5-4 and TRBJ2-1, is ETGVTQSPTHLIKTRGQQVTLRCSSQSGHNTVSWYQQALGQGPQFIFQYYREEENGRGNFPPRFSGLQFPNYSSELNVNALELDDSALYLCASSQNNEQFFGPGTRLTVL.

This clone was observed a handful of times. The J gene is TRBJ2-1, the V gene TRBV5-1, with D tentatively TRBD2 (7 bases). Germline V gives CDR1 SGHRS, CDR2 YFSETQ. With 7 bases removed from V and 5 bases from J, the gap between germline ends came to 16 bases. This CDR3 region has 14 residues. CDR3 sequence reads: CASFSAGANNEQFF. The DNA of the CDR3 is TGCGCCAGCTTCAGCGCGGGGGCAAACAATGAGCAGTTCTTC.

The rearrangement uses TRBV7-9 and TRBJ1-1; the D is unclear. The CDR3 consists of 14 residues. V lost 6 bases to trimming and J lost 3 bases, with 14 bases between them. Germline CDR1 is SEHNR and CDR2 is FQNEAQ (reference sequence). The CDR3 sequence: CASSDFSGDTEAFF. The CDR3 DNA reads as TGTGCCAGCAGTGATTTCAGCGGGGACACTGAAGCTTTCTTT.

This clone has only one observation. The chain has TRBV10-1 and TRBJ2-2, with TRBD2 matching 7 bases. CDR3 length: 15 residues. Losses at the gene ends were 3 bases for V and 4 bases for J; bases not matched to a gene: 5. Germline assignment: CDR1 WNHNN and CDR2 SYGVQD (reference sequence). CDR3 nucleotides: TGCGCCAGCAGTGAAAGATCGGGGGGCACCGGGGAGCTGTTTTTT. Translation: CASSERSGGTGELFF.

There are a few counts of this clone. The chain is built from TRBV18 and TRBJ2-3; unclear D gene. The germline gives CDR1 KGHSH, CDR2 LQKENI. The CDR3 loop spans 13 amino acids. V gave up 2 bases and J gave up 2 bases, with 5 bases separating them. The CDR3 DNA is TGTGCCAGCTCACCAACGGTCACAGATACGCAGTATTTT. Its protein is CASSPTVTDTQYF.

This chain uses TRBV6-5 with TRBJ1-5; D unresolved. V lost 0 bases to trimming and J lost 1 base, with 4 bases between them. Germline CDR1 reads MNHEY; CDR2 reads SVGAGI. The CDR3 extends over 14 amino acids. CDR3 sequence: CASSYSLSNQPQHF. The CDR3 DNA reads as TGTGCCAGCAGTTACTCACTCAGCAATCAGCCCCAGCATTTT.

This chain uses TRBV6-5 with TRBJ1-4; D is undetermined. Trimming left V 2 bases short and J 0 bases short, with 7 bases between. Germline assignment: CDR1 MNHEY and CDR2 SVGAGI. The length of the CDR3 is 15 residues. The CDR3 loop reads CASSYAGATNEKLFF. CDR3 in DNA: TGTGCCAGCAGTTACGCGGGTGCAACTAATGAAAAACTGTTTTTT.

The rearrangement uses TRBV7-2 and TRBJ1-3, with 9 bases lining up with TRBD1. Germline lookup yields CDR1 SGHTA and CDR2 FQGNSA. Trimming at V came to 0 bases and at J to 4 bases, leaving 7 bases not matched to a gene. The CDR3 length is 17 residues. In nucleotides, the CDR3 is TGTGCCAGCAGCTTAGCGGCGGGGACAGGGCAAGGAAACACCATATATTTT. This translates into CASSLAAGTGQGNTIYF.

This sequence joins TRBV7-9 and TRBJ2-2; tentative D call: TRBD2 (5 bases). This CDR3 is 15 amino acids long. V lost 3 bases, J lost 1 base, and 9 bases lay in between. Germline V gene lookup returns CDR1 SEHNR and CDR2 FQNEAQ (reference sequence). The CDR3 nucleotides read TGTGCCAGCAGCTTCGCGGGCCTGAACACCGGGGAGCTGTTTTTT. Translation: CASSFAGLNTGELFF. Full variable domain (missing parts from reference TRBV7-9 and TRBJ2-2): DTGVSQNPRHKITKRGQNVTFRCDPISEHNRLYWYRQTLGQGPEFLTYFQNEAQLEKSRLLSDRFSAERPKGSFSTLEIQRTEQGDSAMYLCASSFAGLNTGELFFGEGSRLTVL.

The chain carries TRBV6-1 and TRBJ2-7; 8 nucleotides match TRBD1. Germline V gives CDR1 MNHNS, CDR2 SASEGT. The length of the CDR3 is 14 residues. V shed 5 bases, J shed 12 bases, and the junction held 15 bases outside the gene matches. The CDR3 region is CASSFGQGGSGRYF. Here the CDR3 DNA reads TGTGCCAGCAGTTTCGGACAGGGTGGGTCCGGTAGGTACTTC.

CDR3 bases: TGTGCCAGCAGCTTAGTCGGTAGCGCAACCGACGAGCAGTACTTC. This sequence encodes CASSLVGSATDEQYF. This chain links TRBV7-2 with TRBJ2-7; maybe TRBD2 (5 bases). The germline V gene encodes CDR1 SGHTA and CDR2 FQGNSA. The ends were cut back, 1 base at V and 5 bases at J, with 15 bases in the middle. The CDR3 has 15 amino acids.

The CDR3, as DNA: TGTGCCAGCAGTTCTCGACAGGGGGAGCAGTTCTTC. This codes for CASSSRQGEQFF. The chain carries TRBV27 and TRBJ2-1; 8 nucleotides line up with TRBD1. Germline CDR1 MNHEY, CDR2 SMNVEV (reference sequence). Trimming removed 4 bases from V and 10 bases from J; junction bases left unmatched: 3. This CDR3 has 12 residues.

V usage is TRBV5-4 and J usage is TRBJ2-2, with D possibly TRBD1 on 5 matching bases. Deletions cut 1 base from V and 3 bases from J, with 7 bases between. From germline, CDR1 is SGHNT and CDR2 YYREEE (reference sequence). The CDR3 is 14 residues long. The CDR3 nucleotides are TGTGCCAGCAGCTTGAGGGGATACACCGGGGAGCTGTTTTTT. Translating gives CASSLRGYTGELFF.

V gene TRBV5-6 combines with J gene TRBJ2-5; TRBD1 agrees at 9 bases. V lost 4 bases, J lost 5 bases, and 6 bases stayed unmatched. CDR1 is SGHDT and CDR2 is YYEEEE in the germline V gene. The CDR3 sequence is 14 residues long. The CDR3 DNA sequence: TGTGCCAGCAGCCCCACAGGGGGCGCGGAGACCCAGTACTTC. This sequence encodes CASSPTGGAETQYF.

This chain links TRBV5-6 with TRBJ2-1; 9 bases align to TRBD1. CDR3 length equals 15 residues. V trimming: 1 base; J trimming: 7 bases; junction bases outside the gene matches: 6. Germline V gene data show CDR1 as SGHDT and CDR2 as YYEEEE. The chain's CDR3 is CASSLKTGGENEQFF. The CDR3 DNA reads as TGTGCCAGCAGCTTGAAGACAGGGGGGGAGAATGAGCAGTTCTTC.

This sequence joins TRBV6-5 and TRBJ2-1; D is perhaps TRBD1 (6 bases). Germline V gene data show CDR1 as MNHEY and CDR2 as SVGAGI. This CDR3 region has 13 residues. Trimming pared 6 bases from V and 7 bases from J, leaving 13 bases between. The CDR3 bases are TGTGCCAGCAGAACTCCGGGACAAAATGAGCAGTTCTTC. Translation: CASRTPGQNEQFF.

V gene TRBV6-5 combines with J gene TRBJ1-5; D is unclear. With 5 bases removed from V and 3 bases from J, the gap between germline ends came to 11 bases. The germline V gene has CDR1 MNHEY and CDR2 SVGAGI. The CDR3 has 14 amino acids. CDR3 DNA: TGTGCCAGCAGTCCACGGTCCGTCAATCAGCCCCAGCATTTT. Translating it yields CASSPRSVNQPQHF.

The V gene is TRBV7-9, the J gene TRBJ2-5, with TRBD2 identical over 8 bases. J lost 5 bases, V lost 5 bases, and 10 bases had no gene match. The V gene's germline CDR1 is SEHNR and CDR2 FQNEAQ (reference sequence). The CDR3 consists of 15 residues. CDR3 in DNA: TGTGCCAGCAGCCTCAGGCGGGGGGAACGGGAGACCCAGTACTTC. Translated, it gives CASSLRRGERETQYF.